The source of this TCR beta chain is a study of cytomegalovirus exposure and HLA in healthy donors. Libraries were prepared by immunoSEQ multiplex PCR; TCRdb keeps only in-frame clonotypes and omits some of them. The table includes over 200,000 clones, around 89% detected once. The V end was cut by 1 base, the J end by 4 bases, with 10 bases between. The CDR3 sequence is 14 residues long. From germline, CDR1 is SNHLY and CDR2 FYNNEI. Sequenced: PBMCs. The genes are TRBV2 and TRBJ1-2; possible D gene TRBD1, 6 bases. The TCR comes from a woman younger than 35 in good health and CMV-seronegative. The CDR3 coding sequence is TGTGCCAGCAGTGAAGGACAGGCCCTCTATGGCTACACCTTC. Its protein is CASSEGQALYGYTF.